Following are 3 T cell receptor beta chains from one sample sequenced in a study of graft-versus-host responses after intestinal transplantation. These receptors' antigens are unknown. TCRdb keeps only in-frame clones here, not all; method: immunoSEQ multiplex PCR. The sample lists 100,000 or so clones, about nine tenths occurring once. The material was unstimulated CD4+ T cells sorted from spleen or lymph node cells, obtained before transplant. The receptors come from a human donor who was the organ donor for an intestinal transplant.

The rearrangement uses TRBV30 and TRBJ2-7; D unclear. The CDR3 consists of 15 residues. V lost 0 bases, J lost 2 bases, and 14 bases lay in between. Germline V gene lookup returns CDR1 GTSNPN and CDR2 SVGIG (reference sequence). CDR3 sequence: CAWSVSSGRTYEQYF. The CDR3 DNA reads TGTGCCTGGAGTGTAAGCTCAGGCCGAACCTACGAGCAGTACTTC.

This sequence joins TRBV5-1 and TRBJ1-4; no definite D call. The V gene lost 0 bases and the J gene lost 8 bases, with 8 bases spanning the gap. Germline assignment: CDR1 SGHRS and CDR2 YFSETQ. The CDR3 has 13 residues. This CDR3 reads CASSLAGIEKLFF. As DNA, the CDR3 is TGCGCCAGCAGCTTGGCGGGGATAGAAAAACTGTTTTTT.

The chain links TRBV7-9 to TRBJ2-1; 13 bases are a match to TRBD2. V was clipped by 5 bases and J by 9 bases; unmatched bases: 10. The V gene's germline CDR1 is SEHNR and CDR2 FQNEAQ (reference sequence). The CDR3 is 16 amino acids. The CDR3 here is CASSQLGGLAGAEQFF. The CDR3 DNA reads TGTGCCAGCAGCCAGCTAGGCGGACTAGCGGGGGCTGAGCAGTTCTTC.